Sequencing of this TCR beta chain was carried out in a study of siplizumab effects on memory and regulatory T cells. This CDR3 contains 14 residues. Trimming took off 3 bases at V and 1 base at J, with 10 bases between the two ends. TCRdb's table, derived via immunoSEQ multiplex PCR, lists solely in-frame clones and lacks some. The data show about 46,000 clones, over 90% seen once. Study-wide points: Tracing alloreactive clones into unstimulated subsets worked for only a minor fraction of them. A major contribution to the alloresponse seemed to be made by naive T cells, which seemed more diverse than memory cells. Siplizumab led to significantly less abundant alloreactive sequences that could be traced back to unstimulated CD4+ memory cells.

Concerning this clone: Its antigen is undetermined.

Sample: CD8+ T cells sorted from blood. The receptor was derived from a human donor in good health. The chain carries TRBV23-1 and TRBJ2-7; D unclear. TRBV23-1 is sorted into the ORF group, with uncertain function. DNA for the CDR3: TGCGCCAGCAGTCACCTGACAAATTCCTACGAGCAGTACTTC. Residues: CASSHLTNSYEQYF.